A selection of T cell receptor beta chains follows, all from one sample in a study of spatial heterogeneity in lung cancer. TCRdb ran MiXCR on the 5' RACE reads and lists one entry per CDR3 protein. Of under 45,000 distinct CDR3 sequences listed, approximately 7.5% were seen once; the top ten hold about 9.4%. Source: PBMCs, taken at follow-up. Receptors were obtained from a male donor with early-stage non-small cell lung cancer. CDR3s leave out the opening cysteine and the closing phenylalanine or tryptophan. Fields, in order: clone size, V gene, CDR3 protein. Clone size is shown for a subset of rows, as once, few, many or a class of expanded clone.

size: few
V: TRBV20-1
CDR3: SASPTGGGANTQY

size: many
V: TRBV18
CDR3: ASSPNRGPLTEAF

size: .
V: TRBV30
CDR3: AWSASQGAKNIQY

size: many
V: TRBV7-9
CDR3: ASSFSGVSNSYNSPLH

size: many
V: TRBV11-2
CDR3: ASSEMNNEQF

size: many
V: TRBV12-3/TRBV12-4
CDR3: ASSMIRGRVGNYGYT

size: few
V: TRBV20-1
CDR3: SAQIRQGAYNSPLH

size: large
V: TRBV7-8
CDR3: ASSRDSYSTDTQY

size: many
V: TRBV20-1
CDR3: SARDWGTGDFGTEAF

size: .
V: TRBV12-3/TRBV12-4
CDR3: ASSPQGGASYEQY

size: .
V: TRBV13
CDR3: ASSLLTGLSEQF

size: many
V: TRBV20-1
CDR3: SGTGANTGELF

size: few
V: TRBV27
CDR3: ASSPGQGASTDTQY

size: many
V: TRBV23-1
CDR3: ASSLNAPGPKNIQY

size: many
V: TRBV5-6
CDR3: ASSFQGGANTGELF

size: many
V: TRBV6-5
CDR3: ASSYSNGYGYT

size: few
V: TRBV6-5
CDR3: ASSLGLSGNTGELF

size: many
V: TRBV20-1
CDR3: SARGPGPSREQY

size: .
V: TRBV6-4
CDR3: ASSALSEGTRTYEQY

size: many
V: TRBV7-6
CDR3: ASSPTRTNTEAF

size: many
V: TRBV19
CDR3: ASSPDGGGYNEQF

size: many
V: TRBV6-1
CDR3: ASRRESTPSSYEQY

size: many
V: TRBV7-9
CDR3: ASSLALGLMGEQF

size: many
V: TRBV18
CDR3: ASSPLSEEQY

size: many
V: TRBV9
CDR3: ASSVPGELF

size: many
V: TRBV2
CDR3: ASRGDGTNYGYT

size: many
V: TRBV4-1
CDR3: ASSQETGTGNPEQY

size: large
V: TRBV20-1
CDR3: SASARLAGGDTQY

size: many
V: TRBV5-8
CDR3: ASSPQLQGGYGTDTQY

size: many
V: TRBV5-6
CDR3: ASSRTSLAGGYNEQF

size: many
V: TRBV5-1
CDR3: ASSVSGGAEETQY

size: many
V: TRBV11-2
CDR3: ASSGTGTGYEQY

size: .
V: TRBV27
CDR3: ASSPRGGETQY

size: many
V: TRBV2
CDR3: ASRDTGTTSYEQY

size: many
V: TRBV6-1
CDR3: ASSEAGYTEAF

size: many
V: TRBV7-9
CDR3: ASSLTGGSEQY

size: many
V: TRBV3-1
CDR3: ASKTDNYGYT

size: .
V: TRBV19
CDR3: ASSIRDRYQETQY

size: many
V: TRBV10-3
CDR3: AISERDTSNQPQH

size: many
V: TRBV6-5
CDR3: ASSYLGTPTEAF

size: many
V: TRBV7-2
CDR3: ASSFSGYGYT

size: many
V: TRBV5-1
CDR3: ASTDGTEAF

size: many
V: TRBV7-2
CDR3: ASSLAGTAFSGNTIY

size: many
V: TRBV19
CDR3: ASSIRPQYNEQF

size: many
V: TRBV12-3/TRBV12-4
CDR3: ASSLSHEQF

size: many
V: TRBV29-1
CDR3: SVEGTVLLSSYNEQF

size: many
V: TRBV10-2
CDR3: ASRLAGESYEQY

size: many
V: TRBV7-2
CDR3: ASSPHQDQPQH

size: many
V: TRBV13
CDR3: ASSIYRGANSPLH

size: many
V: TRBV7-3
CDR3: ASTAGTGSPYNEQF

size: .
V: TRBV9
CDR3: ASSVSLEGFSEQY

size: many
V: TRBV19
CDR3: ASSITSGGPTPSYNEQF

size: few
V: TRBV29-1
CDR3: SVGTALGYT

size: many
V: TRBV12-3/TRBV12-4
CDR3: ASSRVGVSGNTIY

size: many
V: TRBV7-2
CDR3: ASSLAGGPNEQF

size: many
V: TRBV2
CDR3: ASSAEGSNEQY

size: .
V: TRBV19
CDR3: ASSIVGGAGIQY

size: many
V: TRBV7-9
CDR3: ASSPRLAGGPETQY